This TCR beta chain is drawn from a study of Graves' ophthalmopathy and Graves' hyperthyroidism. This clonotype was found a few times. Active ophthalmopathy (CAS at least 3, NOSPECS at least 4), lasting under 3 months. Scientists amplified the TCR beta CDR3 regions from RNA transcripts. The workflow started with a first-round RT-PCR run with HTBI primers and then moved on to a second-round multiplex PCR. TCRdb itself ran the multiplex PCR reads through MiXCR, one entry per CDR3 protein. Of 600,000 to 950,000 distinct CDR3 sequences in the sample, 40% were seen once. The receptor was derived from an adult man with Graves' ophthalmopathy. Sequencing was performed on peripheral blood.

The CDR3: CASSFHWDSETQYF. The CDR3, as DNA: TGTGCCAGCAGCTTTCACTGGGACAGCGAGACCCAGTACTTC. The rearrangement uses TRBV7-2 and TRBJ2-5, with 7 bases that match TRBD1. After removal of 3 bases from V and 5 bases from J, the junction contained 6 bases not matched to a gene. The CDR3 is made up of 14 amino acids. From germline, CDR1 is SGHTA and CDR2 FQGNSA.